The clone carrying this TCR beta chain occurred a few times. Its antigen is as yet unknown. Healthy Caucasians were all of the donors. The data are from a study of identical twins. Study results and caveats: Among beta out-of-frame sequences, excess sharing between twins appeared weaker.

Germline loops: CDR1 MDHEN, CDR2 SYDVKM. The CDR3 runs 14 residues. Trimming removed 7 bases from V and 4 bases from J; junction bases left unmatched: 5. TCRdb recomputed calls from the 5' RACE reads with MiXCR, one row per CDR3 protein. The profile covers roughly 490,000 distinct CDR3 sequences, with 14% appearing a single time and about 1% taken by the ten largest. The data also belong to a second study, concerning yellow fever vaccine responses in identical twins.

What was sequenced was CD4+ T cells sorted from blood. This chain uses TRBV28 with TRBJ2-1; 9 bases are a match to TRBD2. This clonotype originated in a woman under 30 in good health. The CDR3 DNA is TGTGCCAGCACCGCTAGCGGGATATACAATGAGCAGTTCTTC. Translated, it gives CASTASGIYNEQFF.